This T cell receptor (beta chain) derives from a study of T-cell reconstitution after alpha-beta-depleted transplantation in children. Study-level findings and limits: After one year, T-cell counts and TCRbeta diversity mostly came from new T cells.

Unique molecular identifiers were built into the TCRbeta library. TCRdb reprocessed the PCR reads via MiXCR and lists one record per CDR3 protein. The data contain 900,000 or so distinct CDR3 sequences, roughly 15% of them singletons. This clonotype was seen a single time. As yet, its antigen is unknown. V shed 0 bases and J shed 10 bases, with 10 bases lying between them. CDR3 length: 12 amino acids. CDR1 SGHRS and CDR2 YFSETQ come from the germline V gene. The sequenced sample was PBMCs, mostly from graft donor cells, obtained 360 days after TCRalphabeta/CD19-depleted stem cell transplant. The origin of this receptor is a male patient aged 10 to 17 who had a stem cell transplant for acute lymphoblastic leukemia, so the T cells may come from the graft donor. The chain joins TRBV5-1 to TRBJ1-1; a possible D gene is TRBD1 (5 bases). CDR3 DNA sequence: TGCGCCAGCAGCTTGGCGGGGGATCGAGCTTTCTTT. Encoded protein: CASSLAGDRAFF.